These 22 T cell receptor beta chains came from one sample sequenced in a study of blood T cells in healthy people across ages. For the second PCR, which ran for 7 to 11 cycles, a sample-barcoded 5' primer and a J-beta primer mix were used. TCRdb independently ran MiXCR on the 5' RACE reads; one entry per CDR3 protein. This sample has 1.5 million to 1.9 million distinct CDR3 sequences, with approximately 43% found just once. Sequenced: blood. These receptors were taken from a woman aged 18 to 35 in good health.

This clonotype was detected only a few times. The V gene is TRBV29-1, the J gene TRBJ2-1; D is unresolved. In germline, CDR1 is SQVTM, CDR2 ANQGSEA. CDR3 length: 12 residues. V lost 5 bases, J lost 8 bases, and 13 bases lay in between. The CDR3 DNA follows: TGCAGCGTTAGCCTTCTTCGGGATGAGCAGTTCTTC. As protein: CSVSLLRDEQFF.

This chain uses TRBV6-2 or TRBV6-3 with TRBJ2-2; D is perhaps TRBD1 (6 bases). V was clipped by 6 bases and J by 6 bases, with 14 bases between them. CDR3 length: 14 residues. The germline V gene encodes CDR1 MNHEY and CDR2 SVGEGT. CDR3 nucleotide sequence: TGTGCCAGCAGGGAACAGGGAGTGGCCGGGGAGCTGTTTTTT. It specifies CASREQGVAGELFF.

This clonotype has just a few counts. The gene calls are TRBV6-1 and TRBJ1-2, with 10 bases fitting TRBD1. The germline V gene encodes CDR1 MNHNS and CDR2 SASEGT. This CDR3 spans 13 amino acids. V was clipped by 10 bases and J by 7 bases; unmatched bases: 9. CDR3 sequence reads: CATYGTGAGGYTF. CDR3 DNA sequence: TGTGCCACCTACGGGACAGGGGCGGGTGGCTACACCTTC.

The chain couples TRBV7-3 to TRBJ1-1; unclear D gene. The CDR3 consists of 15 residues. V shed 1 base and J shed 4 bases, with 13 bases lying between them. Germline-derived CDR1 and CDR2 are SGHTA and FQGTGA. CDR3 amino acids: CASSLSGEGSTEAFF. In nucleotides, the CDR3 is TGTGCCAGCAGCTTAAGCGGGGAAGGAAGCACTGAAGCTTTCTTT.

CDR3 protein: CASSSRLAGVYEQFF. In nucleotides, the CDR3 is TGTGCCAGCAGCTCTCGACTAGCGGGAGTTTATGAGCAGTTCTTC. The rearrangement links TRBV7-2 to TRBJ2-1; 12 nucleotides line up with TRBD2. Unmatched junction bases numbered 6, after V lost 4 bases and J lost 8 bases. This CDR3 has 15 residues. In germline, CDR1 is SGHTA, CDR2 FQGNSA.

This clonotype was counted between two and nine times. The chain links TRBV20-1 to TRBJ2-1; TRBD2 aligns across 12 bases. The CDR3 consists of 17 residues. CDR1 and CDR2 (germline): DFQATT, SNEGSKA (reference sequence). V shed 4 bases and J 6 bases; nucleotides not matched to a gene: 13. CDR3: CSANPSGRARIGNEQFF. Here the CDR3 DNA reads TGCAGTGCTAATCCTAGCGGGAGGGCCAGAATCGGCAATGAGCAGTTCTTC.

The rearrangement links TRBV11-2 to TRBJ2-1; 7 bases are a match to TRBD1. CDR1 and CDR2 from the germline V gene are SGHAT and FQNNGV. V dropped 4 bases and J dropped 3; count of bases not matched to a gene: 12. CDR3 length equals 17 residues. The CDR3 DNA reads TGTGCCAGCAGCTCCGGACAGGTTAGAGTTGTCTACAATGAGCAGTTCTTC. It codes for CASSSGQVRVVYNEQFF.

This clonotype appeared a few times. J is TRBJ2-1 and V is TRBV19; 10 bases are a match to TRBD2. Germline-derived CDR1 and CDR2 are LNHDA and SQIVND (reference sequence). The J segment lost 0 bases and the V segment lost 2 bases, leaving 7 bases of the junction unmatched. The CDR3 is made up of 18 amino acids. The CDR3 coding sequence is TGTGCCAGTAGTATAAGGCTAGCGGGGGAGCACTCCTACAATGAGCAGTTCTTC. This gives the protein CASSIRLAGEHSYNEQFF.

This rearrangement joins TRBV6-6 to TRBJ2-1, with a possible D match to TRBD2 (5 bases). The germline V and J ends were trimmed by 6 bases and 0 bases, with 12 bases remaining between them. The germline gives CDR1 MNHNY, CDR2 SVGAGI (reference sequence). The CDR3 has 15 amino acids. Here the CDR3 reads CASSLSGHSYNEQFF. The CDR3 DNA is TGTGCCAGCAGCCTGAGCGGCCACTCCTACAATGAGCAGTTCTTC.

This sequence joins TRBV3-1 and TRBJ2-7; tentatively, D is TRBD2 (5 bases). Per germline, CDR1 LGHDT and CDR2 YNNKEL (reference sequence). The V gene lost 4 bases and the J gene lost 4 bases, with 11 bases spanning the gap. This CDR3 comprises 13 residues. CDR3: CASSPARAYEQYF. Here the CDR3 DNA reads TGTGCCAGCAGCCCGGCGAGGGCGTACGAGCAGTACTTC.

The gene calls are TRBV5-1 and TRBJ2-7; 13 positions match TRBD2. The V gene end was trimmed by 1 base and the J gene end by 3 bases; junction bases not matched to a gene: 7. Germline CDR1 and CDR2: SGHRS and YFSETQ. This CDR3 is 17 amino acids long. The CDR3 DNA follows: TGCGCCAGCAGCTTGTCCTTGGGACTAGCGGGAAACTACGAGCAGTACTTC. Translated: CASSLSLGLAGNYEQYF.

At least ten counts were recorded for this clonotype. The V gene is TRBV7-2, the J gene TRBJ2-3; no clear D gene. Germline V gene lookup returns CDR1 SGHTA and CDR2 FQGNSA. The CDR3 sequence is 12 residues long. Trimming took 2 bases from V and 4 from J, leaving 4 bases between them. CDR3 in amino acids: CASSLSSDTQYF. DNA of the CDR3: TGTGCCAGCAGCTTATCTTCAGATACGCAGTATTTT.

The rearrangement joins TRBV7-9 to TRBJ2-3; D ambiguous. The CDR3 runs 14 residues. Germline CDR1 reads SEHNR; CDR2 reads FQNEAQ (reference sequence). V gave up 6 bases and J gave up 6 bases, with 16 bases separating them. Here the CDR3 reads CASSFGRSPDTQYF. The CDR3 DNA reads TGTGCCAGCAGTTTCGGACGGAGCCCGGATACGCAGTATTTT.

This chain uses TRBV4-1 with TRBJ2-7; TRBD1 matches at 7 bases. CDR1 is MGHRA and CDR2 is YSYEKL in the germline V gene. V was pared by 6 bases and J by 4 bases, with 6 bases of the junction left unmatched. The CDR3 is 13 residues long. CDR3 residues: CASRGTGEYEQYF. The CDR3 coding sequence is TGCGCCAGCAGGGGCACAGGGGAGTACGAGCAGTACTTC.

V usage is TRBV27 and J usage is TRBJ2-7; 12 bases are a match to TRBD2. Germline assignment: CDR1 MNHEY and CDR2 SMNVEV (reference sequence). The V segment lost 3 bases and the J segment 3 bases; nucleotides outside the gene matches: 12. CDR3 length equals 18 residues. The CDR3 spells CASSFRLAGGPSSYEQYF. The DNA for the CDR3 is TGTGCCAGCAGTTTTAGGCTAGCGGGAGGGCCGTCAAGCTACGAGCAGTACTTC.

This chain uses TRBV29-1 with TRBJ1-1; D call uncertain. The V end was cut by 3 bases, the J end by 2 bases, with 7 bases between. The CDR3 has 12 amino acids. The germline gives CDR1 SQVTM, CDR2 ANQGSEA. Here the CDR3 DNA reads TGCAGCGTTGATTATCTTAACACTGAAGCTTTCTTT. This encodes CSVDYLNTEAFF.

This clonotype was seen a few times. The chain combines TRBV5-1 with TRBJ1-1, with no clear D. The V end lost 3 bases, the J end lost 5 bases, and 20 bases lay between the germline ends. The CDR3 is made up of 16 amino acids. Germline assignment: CDR1 SGHRS and CDR2 YFSETQ. The CDR3 sequence: CASSWGNWAWVTEAFF. In DNA form, the CDR3 reads TGCGCCAGCAGCTGGGGTAACTGGGCGTGGGTGACTGAAGCTTTCTTT.

This clonotype was detected a few times. The chain uses TRBV6-2 or TRBV6-3 and TRBJ1-1; D gene unclear. Between the trimmed V and J ends, which lost 6 bases and 0 bases, there was a span of 20 bases. CDR3 size: 17 residues. CDR1 MNHEY and CDR2 SVGEGT come from the germline V gene. This CDR3 is CASRITFLGSLNTEAFF. For the CDR3, the DNA is TGTGCCAGCAGAATTACCTTCCTGGGGAGTCTGAACACTGAAGCTTTCTTT.

The rearrangement links TRBV12-3 or TRBV12-4 to TRBJ2-7; tentative D call: TRBD1 (6 bases). This CDR3 has 14 residues. V gave up 2 bases and J gave up 3 bases, with 11 bases separating them. The CDR3 DNA reads TGTGCCAGCAGTTTAACAGGGTTGGTCTACGAGCAGTACTTC. This encodes CASSLTGLVYEQYF.

This chain joins TRBV9 and TRBJ2-1, with 9 bases identical to TRBD2. CDR1 is SGDLS and CDR2 is YYNGEE in the germline V gene. The CDR3 extends over 15 amino acids. With 0 bases clipped from V and 5 bases from J, the junction kept 3 bases outside the gene matches. CDR3 amino acids: CASSVGLAGNNEQFF. The CDR3, as DNA: TGTGCCAGCAGCGTAGGGCTAGCGGGGAACAATGAGCAGTTCTTC. The complete variable domain, with remaining parts taken from reference TRBV9 and TRBJ2-1, reads DSGVTQTPKHLITATGQRVTLRCSPRSGDLSVYWYQQSLDQGLQFLIQYYNGEERAKGNILERFSAQQFPDLHSELNLSSLELGDSALYFCASSVGLAGNNEQFFGPGTRLTVL.

The V gene is TRBV12-3 or TRBV12-4, the J gene TRBJ2-1; D not certain. This CDR3 region has 15 residues. The V and J ends lost 1 base and 3 bases respectively, with 10 bases between them. CDR3: CASSLGGPVYNEQFF. The CDR3 DNA follows: TGTGCCAGCAGTTTAGGGGGTCCGGTCTACAATGAGCAGTTCTTC.

Note on this clonotype: With a much larger clone just one base away, this may be a read error. V and J are TRBV5-1 and TRBJ2-7, with D perhaps TRBD2 (5 bases). The V gene lost 2 bases and the J gene lost 7 bases, with 13 bases spanning the gap. The CDR3 sequence is 13 residues long. In germline, CDR1 is SGHRS, CDR2 YFSETQ. CDR3 protein: CASSFSGYNEQYF. CDR3 bases: TGCGCCAGCAGCTTCTCGGGATACAATGAGCAGTACTTC.